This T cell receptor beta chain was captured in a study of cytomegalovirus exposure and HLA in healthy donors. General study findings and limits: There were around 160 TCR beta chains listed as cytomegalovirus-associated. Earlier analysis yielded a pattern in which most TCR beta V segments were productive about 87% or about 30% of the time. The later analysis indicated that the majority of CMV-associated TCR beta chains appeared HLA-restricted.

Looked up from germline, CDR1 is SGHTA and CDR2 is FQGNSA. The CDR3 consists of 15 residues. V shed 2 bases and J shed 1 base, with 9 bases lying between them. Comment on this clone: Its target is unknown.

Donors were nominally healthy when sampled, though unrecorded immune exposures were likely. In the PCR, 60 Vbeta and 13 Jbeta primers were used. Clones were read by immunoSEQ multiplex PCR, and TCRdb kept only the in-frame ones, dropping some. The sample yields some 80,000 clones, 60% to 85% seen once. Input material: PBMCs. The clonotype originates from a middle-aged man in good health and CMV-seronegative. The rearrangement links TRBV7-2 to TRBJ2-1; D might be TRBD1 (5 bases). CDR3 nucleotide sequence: TGTGCCAGCAGCTTATTCAGGGAATCCTACAATGAGCAGTTCTTC. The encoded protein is CASSLFRESYNEQFF.